The 23 T cell receptor beta chains reported below all come from one sample, sequenced in a study of T cell responses to AZD1222 COVID-19 vaccine. Using immunoSEQ multiplex PCR, the repertoire was profiled, and TCRdb retains in-frame clones only, with some absent. The sample yields some 150,000 clones, 80% to 85% seen once. The input for sequencing was peripheral blood, taken on day 0 of MenACWY control vaccination. The receptors here all came from an adult in good health.

The V gene is TRBV11-2, the J gene TRBJ1-1, with 7 nucleotides matching TRBD1. V lost 5 bases to trimming and J lost 11 bases; unmatched junction nucleotides: 8. Germline CDR1 reads SGHAT; CDR2 reads FQNNGV. The CDR3 is made up of 12 amino acids. CDR3 DNA: TGTGCCAGCAGCCAAAACAGGGGAATTGCTTTCTTT. Protein sequence: CASSQNRGIAFF.

V and J are TRBV29-1 and TRBJ1-2, with 7 bases that match TRBD1. Germline CDR1 SQVTM, CDR2 ANQGSEA. Germline trimming cut 2 bases from V and 5 bases from J; bases unmatched to any gene: 8. The CDR3 length is 14 residues. For the CDR3, the DNA is TGCAGCGTTGAATTTAGGGGGCGAGGTTATGGCTACACCTTC. It encodes CSVEFRGRGYGYTF.

In the case of this clone: This may come from a read error, since a much larger clone is one base off. At the DNA level, this CDR3 is encoded by other sequences in the same sample as well. The chain joins TRBV11-2 to TRBJ1-3; D is uncertain. From germline, CDR1 is SGHAT and CDR2 FQNNGV. Trimming stripped 0 bases from V and 4 bases from J, with 4 bases between. This CDR3 has 13 residues. The CDR3 DNA reads as TGTGCCAGCAGCTTAGAACCGGGAAACACCATATATTTT. Encoded protein: CASSLEPGNTIYF.

The chain joins TRBV5-1 to TRBJ2-7; TRBD2 aligns across 10 bases. With 4 bases clipped from V and 0 bases from J, the junction kept 16 bases outside the gene matches. Germline lookup yields CDR1 SGHRS and CDR2 YFSETQ. The CDR3 runs 19 residues. Here the CDR3 reads CASSRKAPSGGQGSYEQYF. The CDR3 coding sequence is TGCGCCAGCAGCCGAAAAGCCCCTAGCGGGGGCCAGGGCTCCTACGAGCAGTACTTC.

This sequence joins TRBV27 and TRBJ1-5, with D perhaps TRBD1 (6 bases). V gave up 6 bases and J gave up 0 bases, with 12 bases separating them. The CDR3 runs 15 residues. CDR1 MNHEY and CDR2 SMNVEV come from the germline V gene (reference sequence). CDR3 DNA: TGTGCCAGCAGCCCCGGGACATTTAGCAATCAGCCCCAGCATTTT. Its translation: CASSPGTFSNQPQHF.

The chain joins TRBV11-2 to TRBJ2-7, with 8 bases identical to TRBD1. Looked up from germline, CDR1 is SGHAT and CDR2 is FQNNGV. V lost 6 bases and J lost 4; bases outside the gene matches: 5. CDR3 length: 13 residues. CDR3: CASRPTGGYEQYV. In DNA, the CDR3 is TGTGCCAGCAGGCCTACAGGGGGTTACGAGCAGTACGTC.

This clone was observed a single time. CDR3 protein: CAISEREGGYEQYF. The CDR3 DNA is TGTGCCATCAGTGAGAGGGAGGGGGGCTACGAGCAGTACTTC. The chain carries TRBV10-3 and TRBJ2-7; TRBD2 might be the D (7 bases). The V and J ends lost 2 bases and 3 bases respectively, with 11 bases between them. The V gene's germline CDR1 is ENHRY and CDR2 SYGVKD. The CDR3 extends over 14 amino acids.

The gene calls are TRBV4-1 and TRBJ1-2; no clear D gene. Germline CDR1 and CDR2: MGHRA and YSYEKL. The CDR3 sequence is 16 residues long. Trimming left V 0 bases short and J 0 bases short, with 11 bases between. CDR3 residues: CASSQERGVTNYGYTF. CDR3 DNA sequence: TGCGCCAGCAGCCAAGAACGGGGAGTAACTAACTATGGCTACACCTTC.

The chain combines TRBV7-9 with TRBJ2-3, with TRBD2 as a possible D gene (6 bases). The CDR3 consists of 15 residues. The germline gives CDR1 SEHNR, CDR2 FQNEAQ (reference sequence). V was trimmed by 1 base and J by 5 bases, leaving 13 bases between them. CDR3: CASSLGEGRGDTQYF. CDR3 bases: TGTGCCAGCAGCTTAGGTGAGGGGCGGGGAGATACGCAGTATTTT.

The rearrangement uses TRBV28 and TRBJ2-1, with D unclear. Trimming removed 8 bases at V and 0 bases at J, with 2 bases between. CDR1 is MDHEN, CDR2 SYDVKM, per germline. This CDR3 contains 11 residues. CDR3 sequence (DNA): TGTGCCAGCCTCTCCTACAATGAGCAGTTCTTC. Translated: CASLSYNEQFF. Combining the CDR3 with reference TRBV28 and TRBJ2-1 gives the whole variable domain DVKVTQSSRYLVKRTGEKVFLECVQDMDHENMFWYRQDPGLGLRLIYFSYDVKMKEKGDIPEGYSVSREKKERFSLILESASTNQTSMYLCASLSYNEQFFGPGTRLTVL.

A word on this clone: Other DNA sequences in the sample encode the same CDR3. The J gene is TRBJ1-1, the V gene TRBV5-1; D may be TRBD1 (6 bases). V lost 0 bases and J 5 bases, leaving 11 bases between the germline ends. The CDR3 sequence is 14 residues long. Germline-derived CDR1 and CDR2 are SGHRS and YFSETQ. CDR3 DNA: TGCGCCAGCAGCTTGGGTCAGGGGAGGACTGAAGCTTTCTTT. It translates to CASSLGQGRTEAFF.

V and J are TRBV7-2 and TRBJ1-6; TRBD1 is a possible D gene (6 bases). This CDR3 has 15 residues. Trimming cost V 5 bases and J 6 bases, with 14 bases left between them. CDR1 SGHTA and CDR2 FQGNSA come from the germline V gene. CDR3 sequence reads: CASSPHRVSNSPLHF. DNA of the CDR3: TGTGCCAGCAGCCCCCACAGGGTTTCTAATTCACCCCTCCACTTT.

This chain joins TRBV10-1 and TRBJ1-2; 9 bases match TRBD1. The V and J ends lost 6 bases and 7 bases, in that order; junction bases with no gene match: 6. In germline, CDR1 is WNHNN, CDR2 SYGVQD (reference sequence). This CDR3 is 13 amino acids long. The CDR3, as DNA: TGCGCCAGCAGCCGGGACAGGGCAGGTGGCTACACCTTC. The encoded protein is CASSRDRAGGYTF.

This clone was detected only a few times. The chain joins TRBV18 to TRBJ1-6; D remains ambiguous. The germline CDR1 and CDR2 sequences are KGHSH and LQKENI. The CDR3 runs 13 residues. Trimming shortened V by 0 bases and J by 13 bases, and 10 bases separated the two germline ends. CDR3 nucleotide sequence: TGTGCCAGCTCACCACCGTTGGGGTGGCCCCTCCACTTT. It codes for CASSPPLGWPLHF.

This chain connects TRBV29-1 to TRBJ1-3, with 9 positions matching TRBD1. Germline V gives CDR1 SQVTM, CDR2 ANQGSEA. CDR3 size: 16 residues. V shed 3 bases, J shed 0 bases, and the junction held 6 bases outside the gene matches. The CDR3 bases are TGCAGCGTTGACGGGGGACAGGGACGCTCTGGAAACACCATATATTTT. Encoded protein: CSVDGGQGRSGNTIYF.

This clone was picked up a small number of times. The gene calls are TRBV20-1 and TRBJ1-4; D possibly corresponds to TRBD1 (5 bases). V was cut by 6 bases and J by 11 bases, with 13 bases left in between. Germline-derived CDR1 and CDR2 are DFQATT and SNEGSKA (reference sequence). The length of the CDR3 is 11 residues. The CDR3 here is CSAAGRRKLFF. The CDR3 nucleotides read TGCAGTGCCGCAGGGCGCAGGAAACTGTTTTTT.

This chain connects TRBV10-2 to TRBJ2-7; tentatively, D is TRBD2 (6 bases). The V gene's germline CDR1 is WSHSY and CDR2 SAAADI. The CDR3 sequence is 12 residues long. V was pared by 8 bases and J by 3 bases, with 11 bases between. CDR3 region: CASLGGNYEQYF. The CDR3 DNA reads TGCGCCAGCCTCGGGGGAAACTACGAGCAGTACTTC.

The genes are TRBV5-6 and TRBJ1-2, with D uncertain. The germline CDR1 and CDR2 sequences are SGHDT and YYEEEE. Trimming took 4 bases from V and 5 from J, leaving 18 bases between them. The CDR3 consists of 15 residues. The CDR3 nucleotides are TGTGCCAGCAGCCAGGACCGAGGATTGGGGTATGGCTACACCTTC. Amino acids: CASSQDRGLGYGYTF. The variable domain in full, with the rest retrieved from reference TRBV5-6 and TRBJ1-2, is DAGVTQSPTHLIKTRGQQVTLRCSPKSGHDTVSWYQQALGQGPQFIFQYYEEEERQRGNFPDRFSGHQFPNYSSELNVNALLLGDSALYLCASSQDRGLGYGYTFGSGTRLTVV.

CDR3 coding DNA: TGTGCCAGCAGTTACTCCTCCAGCGGGGGGAATGAGCAGTTCTTC. It encodes CASSYSSSGGNEQFF. The chain recombines TRBV6-5 with TRBJ2-1; 9 bases are a match to TRBD2. V dropped 0 bases and J dropped 7; count of bases not matched to a gene: 4. Germline values: CDR1 MNHEY, CDR2 SVGAGI. This CDR3 comprises 15 residues.

The chain combines TRBV4-1 with TRBJ1-5; TRBD1 matches at 10 bases. CDR1 is MGHRA and CDR2 is YSYEKL in the germline V gene. The junction had 4 bases not matched to a gene; V was cut back by 2 bases and J by 6 bases. This CDR3 contains 15 residues. CDR3 DNA sequence: TGCGCCAGCAGCCAAACCGGGACAGGGGTTCAGCCCCAGCATTTT. Translation gives CASSQTGTGVQPQHF.

The chain uses TRBV10-3 and TRBJ1-2, with a weak D call TRBD1 (6 bases). V shed 4 bases and J shed 2 bases, with 14 bases lying between them. The CDR3 consists of 15 residues. Germline CDR1 is ENHRY and CDR2 is SYGVKD. CDR3 amino acids: CAISGAGGKNYGYTF. Written as DNA, the CDR3 is TGTGCCATCAGTGGGGCTGGGGGCAAGAACTATGGCTACACCTTC.

The V call is TRBV3-1 (or the pseudogene TRBV3-2), the J call TRBJ1-6; no firm D call. V was trimmed by 6 bases and J by 5 bases, leaving 11 bases between them. This CDR3 is built from 14 residues. Germline V lookup: CDR1 LGHDT, CDR2 YNNKEL (reference sequence). The CDR3 sequence is CASSPHVNNSPLHF. The CDR3 bases are TGTGCCAGCAGTCCACATGTTAATAATTCACCCCTCCACTTT.

V gene TRBV3-1 (or the pseudogene TRBV3-2) combines with J gene TRBJ1-4; D call uncertain. The V and J ends lost 5 bases and 0 bases respectively, with 13 bases between them. The CDR3 is 16 residues long. CDR1 is LGHDT, CDR2 YNNKEL, per germline (reference sequence). The CDR3 sequence: CASSIGGPATNEKLFF. DNA for the CDR3: TGTGCCAGCAGCATCGGCGGACCTGCAACTAATGAAAAACTGTTTTTT.